This T cell receptor (beta chain) was sequenced for a study of post-analysis software for immune sequencing data. Overall study findings and caveats: Controls showed lower frequencies than patients for roughly five TRBV segments, and TRBV5-6, TRBV5-1 and TRBV20-1 were among these. The normalized Chao1 diversity of multiple sclerosis patients was significantly lower than that of controls.

TCR beta cDNA libraries included unique molecular identifiers. TCRdb independently ran MiXCR on the PCR reads; one entry per CDR3 protein. The data show fewer than 850,000 distinct CDR3 sequences, roughly 27% seen once. CDR3 length: 14 residues. The germline V gene has CDR1 SGHRS and CDR2 YFSETQ. This clonotype was detected a few times. Its cognate antigen is unknown. One end of the junction fails to match germline, which may point to a read error. Sequencing was carried out using blood. The rearrangement uses TRBV5-1 and TRBJ1-1; possible D gene TRBD1, 5 bases. The sequence was collected from a girl aged 5-17 years with multiple sclerosis. The CDR3 nucleotides are TGCGCGAGCAGGAGGGGACGGGAGAACACTGAAGCTTTCTTT. It encodes CASRRGRENTEAFF.